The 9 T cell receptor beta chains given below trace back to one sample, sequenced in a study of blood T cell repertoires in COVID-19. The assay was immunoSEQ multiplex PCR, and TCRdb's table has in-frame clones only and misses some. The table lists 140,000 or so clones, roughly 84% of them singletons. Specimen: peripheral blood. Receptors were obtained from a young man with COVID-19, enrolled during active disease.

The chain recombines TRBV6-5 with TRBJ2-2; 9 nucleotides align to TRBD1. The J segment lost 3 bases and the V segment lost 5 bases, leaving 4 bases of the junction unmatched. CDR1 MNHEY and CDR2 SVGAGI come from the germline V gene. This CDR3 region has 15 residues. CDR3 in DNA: TGTGCCAGCAGTCTTACAGGGGGCGACACCGGGGAGCTGTTTTTT. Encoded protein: CASSLTGGDTGELFF.

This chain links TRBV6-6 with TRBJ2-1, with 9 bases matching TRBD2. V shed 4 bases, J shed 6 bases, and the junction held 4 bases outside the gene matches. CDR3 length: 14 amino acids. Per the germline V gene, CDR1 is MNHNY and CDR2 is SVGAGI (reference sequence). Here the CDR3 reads CASSFQTSGNEQFF. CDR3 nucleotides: TGTGCCAGCAGTTTTCAGACTAGCGGCAATGAGCAGTTCTTC.

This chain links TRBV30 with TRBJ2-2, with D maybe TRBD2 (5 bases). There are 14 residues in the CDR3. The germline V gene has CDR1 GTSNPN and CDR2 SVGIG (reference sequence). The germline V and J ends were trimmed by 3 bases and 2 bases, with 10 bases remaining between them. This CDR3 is CAWRSAGNTGELFF. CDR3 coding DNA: TGTGCCTGGAGGTCGGCGGGTAACACCGGGGAGCTGTTTTTT.

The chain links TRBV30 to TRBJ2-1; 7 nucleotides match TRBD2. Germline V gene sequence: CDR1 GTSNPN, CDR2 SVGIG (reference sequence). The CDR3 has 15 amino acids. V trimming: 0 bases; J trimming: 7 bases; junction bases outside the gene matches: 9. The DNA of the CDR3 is TGTGCCTGGAGTGTACTAGGGAGGGTGCGAAATGAGCAGTTCTTC. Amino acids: CAWSVLGRVRNEQFF.

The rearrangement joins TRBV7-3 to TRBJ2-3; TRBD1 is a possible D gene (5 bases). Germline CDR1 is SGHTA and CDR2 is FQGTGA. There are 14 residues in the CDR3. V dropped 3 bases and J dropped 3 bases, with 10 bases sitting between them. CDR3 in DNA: TGTGCCAGCAGCTTCCAGGGTGGGACAGATACGCAGTATTTT. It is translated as CASSFQGGTDTQYF.

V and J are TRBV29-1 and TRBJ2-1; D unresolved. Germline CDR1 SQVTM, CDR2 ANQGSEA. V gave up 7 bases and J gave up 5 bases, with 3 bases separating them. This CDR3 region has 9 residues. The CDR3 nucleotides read TGCAGCGGCGACAATGAGCAGTTCTTC. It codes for CSGDNEQFF.

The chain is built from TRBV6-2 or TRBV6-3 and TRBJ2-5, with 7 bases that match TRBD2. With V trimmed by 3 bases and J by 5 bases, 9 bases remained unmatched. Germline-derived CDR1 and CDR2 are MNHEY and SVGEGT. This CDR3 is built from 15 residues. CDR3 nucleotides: TGTGCCAGCAGTTATTTAGGGAGGGCCCACGAGACCCAGTACTTC. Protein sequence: CASSYLGRAHETQYF.

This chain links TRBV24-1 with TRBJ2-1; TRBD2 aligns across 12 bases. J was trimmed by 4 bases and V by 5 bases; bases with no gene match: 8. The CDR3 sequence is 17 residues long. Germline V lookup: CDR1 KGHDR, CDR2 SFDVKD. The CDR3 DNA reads TGTGCCACCAGTGGCCAGACTAGCGGGAGAAATTACAATGAGCAGTTCTTC. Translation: CATSGQTSGRNYNEQFF.

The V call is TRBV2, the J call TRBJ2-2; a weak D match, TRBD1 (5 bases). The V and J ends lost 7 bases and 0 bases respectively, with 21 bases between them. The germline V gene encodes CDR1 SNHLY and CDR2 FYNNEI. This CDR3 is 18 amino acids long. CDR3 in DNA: TGTGCCAGCATGCGACAGAGATCCCCATCCGCGAACACCGGGGAGCTGTTTTTT. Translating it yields CASMRQRSPSANTGELFF.